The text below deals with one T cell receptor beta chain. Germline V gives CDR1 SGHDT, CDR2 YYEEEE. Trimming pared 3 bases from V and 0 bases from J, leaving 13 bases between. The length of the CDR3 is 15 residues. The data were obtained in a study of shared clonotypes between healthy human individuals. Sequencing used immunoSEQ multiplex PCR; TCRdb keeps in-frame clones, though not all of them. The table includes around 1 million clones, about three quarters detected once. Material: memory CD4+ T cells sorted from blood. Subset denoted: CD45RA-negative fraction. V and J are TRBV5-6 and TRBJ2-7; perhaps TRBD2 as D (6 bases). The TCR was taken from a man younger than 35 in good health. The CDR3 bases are TGTGCCAGCAGCTGGACTGCCGGGGGCTCCTACGAGCAGTACTTC. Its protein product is CASSWTAGGSYEQYF.